The rows below give T cell receptor beta chains drawn from one sample of a study of control samples from healthy donors and cancer patients. Here immunoSEQ multiplex PCR was the method, and the copy in TCRdb shows in-frame clones only, minus some. The table lists under 150,000 clones, more than 85% of them singletons, with 1.5% to 2% in the top ten. The specimen was PBMCs. All receptors derive from a middle-aged man with head and neck cancer. Each CDR3 is given with its conserved first and last residue. The order of the fields is J gene, clone size, D gene, V gene, CDR3 DNA, CDR3 protein. D genes are given only for firm matches. A clone size is listed for some rows: how often the clone was seen (once, few, many), or a class if it is expanded.

>TRBJ2-1|.|.|TRBV10-3
TGTGCCATCAGCCCCAGCGACTCCTACAATGAGCAGTTCTTC
CAISPSDSYNEQFF
>TRBJ2-7|.|.|TRBV9
TGTGCCAGCAGCCCTCGACAGGAACACTACGAGCAGTACTTC
CASSPRQEHYEQYF
>TRBJ2-7|once|TRBD1|TRBV15
TGTGCCACCAGCCCACGGGACAGAGCCTACGAGCAGTACTTC
CATSPRDRAYEQYF
>TRBJ1-3|once|.|TRBV13
TGTGCCAGCAGCTTGGGGGCTAGCTCTGGAAACACCATATATTTT
CASSLGASSGNTIYF
>TRBJ1-1|.|.|TRBV6-5
TGTGCCAGCAGTTATGGAGGGAAAGAAGCTTTCTTT
CASSYGGKEAFF
>TRBJ2-3|.|.|TRBV5-1
TGCGCCAGCAGCTTGGCCTCCAGCACAGATACGCAGTATTTT
CASSLASSTDTQYF
>TRBJ1-5|.|.|TRBV19
TGTGCCAGTAGTGCTCAACTAAATCAACCCCAGCATTTT
CASSAQLNQPQHF
>TRBJ2-7|.|TRBD2|TRBV7-2
TGTGCCAGCAGCGCGCAAATAGCGGGGGGAACCTACGAGCAGTACTTC
CASSAQIAGGTYEQYF
>TRBJ2-2|once|TRBD2|TRBV19
TGTGCCAGTAGTATTCCCCAACTAGCGGGGTACACCGGGGAGCTGTTTTTT
CASSIPQLAGYTGELFF
>TRBJ1-2|.|.|TRBV27
TGTGCCAGCAGTTCGGGACGGTCGGGCTATGGCTACACCTTC
CASSSGRSGYGYTF
>TRBJ1-2|.|TRBD1|TRBV6-1
TGTGCCAGCAGTGGGGGACAGGGGAGAGGTGGCTATGGCTACACCTTC
CASSGGQGRGGYGYTF
>TRBJ2-3|.|.|TRBV11-2
TGTGCCAGCAGCTGGGGAGATACGCAGTATTTT
CASSWGDTQYF
>TRBJ1-3|once|.|TRBV11-2
TGTGCCAGCAGCTTAAAGTTGGGGGGAAGTCTCTCTGGAAACACCATATATTTT
CASSLKLGGSLSGNTIYF
>TRBJ1-1|.|.|TRBV5-5
TGTGCCAGCAGCTCCCGAGGGGGGCTGAACACTGAAGCTTTCTTT
CASSSRGGLNTEAFF
>TRBJ2-1|.|.|TRBV7-2
TGTGCCAGCAGCCCCGGATTGATCAATGAGCAGTTCTTC
CASSPGLINEQFF
>TRBJ2-1|.|.|TRBV14
TGTGCCAGCAGCCAGCTCTTGGCAGGGCTAGATTACAATGAGCAGTTCTTC
CASSQLLAGLDYNEQFF
>TRBJ2-4|once|.|TRBV6-1
TGTGCCAGCAGTGAGCCCGGGACGGACATTCAGTACTTC
CASSEPGTDIQYF
>TRBJ1-1|.|.|TRBV30
TGTGCCTTACAAAAGGACTACAACACTGAAGCTTTCTTT
CALQKDYNTEAFF
>TRBJ2-7|.|.|TRBV28
TGTGCCAGCAGCTCTATCTCAAAATTTGACAGCTTCTACGAGCAGTACTTC
CASSSISKFDSFYEQYF
>TRBJ2-1|.|.|TRBV2
TGTGCCAGCAGTGAGGACAGAGGGCATTACAATGAGCAGTTCTTC
CASSEDRGHYNEQFF
>TRBJ2-1|.|.|TRBV5-6
TGTGCCAGCAGCTGGCTAGCGAGTTCCTACAATGAGCAGTTCTTC
CASSWLASSYNEQFF
>TRBJ1-6|.|.|TRBV21-1
TGTGCCAGCAGCATAGGGACTAGGAATTCACCCCTCCACTTT
CASSIGTRNSPLHF
>TRBJ1-4|.|TRBD1|TRBV13
TGTGCCAGCAGCACCCGAAACGACAGGGTAAAAGGGGGAAAACTGTTTTTT
CASSTRNDRVKGGKLFF
>TRBJ1-2|.|.|TRBV5-1
TGCGCCAGCAGCTTGGTCCAGAACTATGGCTACACCTTC
CASSLVQNYGYTF
>TRBJ2-5|.|.|TRBV18
TGTGCCAGCTCGCATGCAGGGGCGCATGGGGAAATTAAGTACTTC
CASSHAGAHGEIKYF
>TRBJ2-5|.|TRBD2|TRBV27
TGTGCCAGCAGTTCCCTAGCGGGGGGGATGGGGACCCAGTACTTC
CASSSLAGGMGTQYF
>TRBJ1-4|.|.|TRBV27
TGTGCCAGCAGTCCCGGGGGGGAAGAAAAACTGTTTTTT
CASSPGGEEKLFF
>TRBJ1-2|.|TRBD1|TRBV19
TGTGCCAGTACCCCCCGGGACAGGGGGCGTCGAGGCTATGGCTACACCTTC
CASTPRDRGRRGYGYTF
>TRBJ2-3|.|.|TRBV11-2
TGTGCCAGCAGCTTAGTAAGTGCCCGCACAGATACGCAGTATTTT
CASSLVSARTDTQYF
>TRBJ1-1|.|.|TRBV29-1
TGCAGCGGCGTACAGGGCCTGAACACTGAAGCTTTCTTT
CSGVQGLNTEAFF
>TRBJ1-5|.|.|TRBV30
TGTGCCTGGAGTGCAGACAGTTTATTCAATCAGCCCCAGCATTTT
CAWSADSLFNQPQHF
>TRBJ1-2|once|TRBD1|TRBV5-1
TGCGCCAGCAGCCCTAGGACAGGGGGTATAAGTGATGGCTACACCTTC
CASSPRTGGISDGYTF
>TRBJ1-1|.|.|TRBV18
TGTGCCAGCTCACCACTCGGGACGGAGACTGAAGCTTTCTTT
CASSPLGTETEAFF
>TRBJ2-1|.|TRBD2|TRBV5-1
TGCGCCAGCAGCTTGGGACTAGCGGGGGGTAATGAGCAGTTCTTC
CASSLGLAGGNEQFF
>TRBJ2-7|few|TRBD2|TRBV5-4
TGTGCCAGCAGTTCGGGACTAGTAGAATCCGAGCAGTACTTC
CASSSGLVESEQYF
>TRBJ2-1|.|TRBD1|TRBV4-1
TGCGCCAGCAGCCAAGACGGACAGGGCAATGAGCAGTTCTTC
CASSQDGQGNEQFF
>TRBJ1-1|.|.|TRBV5-1
TGCGCCAGCAGCTTGGATACAGGGAGTATGAACACTGAAGCTTTCTTT
CASSLDTGSMNTEAFF
>TRBJ1-1|.|TRBD1|TRBV3-1/TRBV3-2
TGTGCCAGCAGCCAAGAAACAGGGGAGAGCACTGAAGCTTTCTTT
CASSQETGESTEAFF
>TRBJ2-4|.|TRBD1|TRBV5-1
TGCGCCAGCAGCCGATTACAGGGGGCCGTAAACATTCAGTACTTC
CASSRLQGAVNIQYF
>TRBJ2-5|.|.|TRBV5-8
TGTGCCAGCAGGTCACTAAGAATTACGAGGGATCAAGAGACCCAGTACTTC
CASRSLRITRDQETQYF
>TRBJ2-2|.|.|TRBV30
TGTGCCTGGAGAAATCGCAGGGGCCGAAACACCGGGGAGCTGTTTTTT
CAWRNRRGRNTGELFF
>TRBJ2-7|.|.|TRBV5-1
TGCGCCAGCAGCTTTGGGGGGTCCATCTACGAGCAGTACTTC
CASSFGGSIYEQYF
>TRBJ2-2|.|.|TRBV24-1
TGTGCCACCAGTGACCTCGGTCCCGGGGAGCTGTTTTTT
CATSDLGPGELFF
>TRBJ1-6|once|.|TRBV30
TGTGCCTGGAGTGTATTGAGCTCCTATAATTCACCCCTCCACTTT
CAWSVLSSYNSPLHF
>TRBJ1-2|.|.|TRBV4-2
TGTGCCAGCAGCCAAGATTCGGGAGCTAACTATGGCTACACCTTC
CASSQDSGANYGYTF
>TRBJ2-7|.|TRBD1|TRBV7-2
TGTGCCAGCGGAGACCTCTATGGACAGGCCTACGAGCAGTACTTC
CASGDLYGQAYEQYF
>TRBJ2-1|.|TRBD1|TRBV4-3
TGCGCCAGCAGCCAAGAGGTCAGGACAGGGGACAACAATGAGCAGTTCTTC
CASSQEVRTGDNNEQFF
>TRBJ2-3|.|TRBD2|TRBV4-3
TGCGCCAGCAGCCAAGATTTGCGGGGGGCCAGCACAGATACGCAGTATTTT
CASSQDLRGASTDTQYF
>TRBJ1-2|.|TRBD1|TRBV13
TGTGCCAGCAGCTACAAACAGGGGGGACGAGACTACACCTTC
CASSYKQGGRDYTF
>TRBJ2-7|.|TRBD2|TRBV7-3
TGTGCCAGCAGCATATCTAGCGGAACCTACGAGCAGTACTTC
CASSISSGTYEQYF